The clone carrying this TCR beta chain appeared a few times. CDR3 length equals 15 residues. The V end lost 2 bases, the J end lost 2 bases, and 11 bases lay between the germline ends. The data are from a study of early T cells in non-severe SARS-CoV-2 infection. TCRdb called the 5' RACE reads again in MiXCR, with one record for every CDR3 protein. The sample has approximately 98,000 distinct CDR3 sequences, about an eighth seen once. Input material: whole blood. This receptor was identified in an adult who was a healthcare worker with PCR-confirmed SARS-CoV-2 infection or an uninfected control (not recorded which). The chain carries TRBV12-3 or TRBV12-4 and TRBJ2-3, with a weak D call TRBD1 (5 bases). This CDR3 reads CASSLYRPPTDTQYF. For the CDR3, the DNA is TGTGCCAGCAGTTTATACAGGCCACCCACAGATACGCAGTATTTT.